This section outlines one T cell receptor beta chain sequence together with its context. Trimming pared 9 bases from V and 2 bases from J, leaving 12 bases between. The CDR3 consists of 13 residues. From germline, CDR1 is MNHNY and CDR2 SVGAGI (reference sequence). The sample comes from a study of blood T cell repertoires in COVID-19. Study as a whole: Italy, Spain and the United States were the sources of the convalescent and acute COVID-19 samples. T cells, B-cell-depleted T cells, or PBMCs provided the cDNA or gDNA that served as material.

Under the authors' procedure: It was from reference gene primer amplification that nucleated cell counts were estimated. Method: immunoSEQ multiplex PCR; TCRdb's copy keeps in-frame clones and lacks some. That table is the source of V, J and clone size, and D and trimming were worked out from the DNA. The table lists roughly 30,000 clones, approximately 90% of them singletons, with about 10% in the top ten. The sample comprised peripheral blood. This receptor was taken from a human donor in a cohort sampled during active COVID-19. V usage is TRBV6-6 and J usage is TRBJ2-3, with a tentative D call TRBD1 (6 bases). In DNA form, the CDR3 reads TGTGCCAGTAATTTGGGGGCCACAGATACGCAGTATTTT. Its translation: CASNLGATDTQYF.